This T cell receptor beta chain was obtained from a study of shared clonotypes between healthy human individuals. Study findings and constraints: Only blood was sampled, and tissue TCR repertoires likely differ from blood ones.

The protocol was immunoSEQ multiplex PCR, while the TCRdb copy is restricted to in-frame clones and leaves out a portion. The sample holds around 1.1 million clones, more than 75% seen once. This CDR3 is 17 amino acids long. With V trimmed by 2 bases and J by 3 bases, 13 bases remained unmatched. CDR1 is MGHRA and CDR2 is YSYEKL in the germline V gene. Turning to this clone: Its antigen remains unidentified.

V gene TRBV4-1 combines with J gene TRBJ2-7, with 7 bases identical to TRBD1. This TCR derives from a young man in good health. Some clones in this sample may be carry-over from other donors' samples. The material sequenced was memory CD4+ T cells from PBMCs. The subset: CD45RA-negative fraction. CDR3 in DNA: TGCGCCAGCAGCCAAAATGACCGGGGACAGACCGACTACGAGCAGTACTTC. This gives the protein CASSQNDRGQTDYEQYF.